Included here is one T cell receptor (beta chain) sequence, with context. This CDR3 is built from 14 residues. The V end was cut by 3 bases, the J end by 2 bases, with 9 bases between. Germline V lookup: CDR1 SGDLS, CDR2 YYNGEE. The sample belongs to a study of blood T cell repertoires in COVID-19. Using immunoSEQ multiplex PCR, the repertoire was profiled, and TCRdb retains in-frame clones only, with some absent. The table includes 350,000 to 450,000 clones, more than 85% detected once. Material for sequencing was PBMCs or T cells enriched from blood (not recorded which). This sequence was found in a woman aged 40 to 49 who had been exposed to COVID-19. The V and J genes are TRBV9 and TRBJ1-5, with D possibly being TRBD1 (6 bases). The CDR3 sequence is CASSGGGGNQPQHF. CDR3 nucleotide sequence: TGTGCCAGCAGCGGAGGGGGGGGCAATCAGCCCCAGCATTTT.